One and the same sample provided the 31 T cell receptor beta chains below, sequenced in a study of shared clonotypes between healthy human individuals. Sequencing was performed with immunoSEQ multiplex PCR; in TCRdb, only in-frame clones are kept and a portion is missing. The sample has 400,000 to 500,000 clones; about 80% are singletons. Input material: PBMCs. These receptors all stem from a woman aged 40 to 49 in good health. Some clones in this sample may be carry-over from other donors' samples.

In regard to this clone: This sequence may be a read error, since a much larger clone differs from it by one base. The V gene is TRBV10-3, the J gene TRBJ2-7; 12 bases align to TRBD2. The CDR3 spans 20 residues. The germline V gene encodes CDR1 ENHRY and CDR2 SYGVKD. The CDR3 loop is CAIADPAGLAGPQISYEQCF. For the CDR3, the DNA is TGTGCCATCGCGGACCCAGCGGGACTAGCGGGCCCTCAAATCTCCTACGAGCAGTGCTTC.

The V and J genes are TRBV6-1 and TRBJ1-2; 8 positions match TRBD1. This CDR3 has 14 residues. Trimming cost V 7 bases and J 1 base; bases outside gene matches: 5. Germline V lookup: CDR1 MNHNS, CDR2 SASEGT. The CDR3 DNA reads TGTGCCAGCAATGGACAGGGTGGTAACTATGGCTACACCTTC. Translated: CASNGQGGNYGYTF.

This clone was picked up one time. The chain has TRBV6-6 and TRBJ1-1; D unclear. Germline CDR1 MNHNY, CDR2 SVGAGI (reference sequence). Trimming cost V 4 bases and J 5 bases, with 11 bases left between them. The CDR3 has 13 amino acids. The CDR3 is CASSSNYRTEAFF. The CDR3 nucleotides read TGTGCCAGCAGTTCAAATTACCGAACTGAAGCTTTCTTT.

This chain links TRBV7-2 with TRBJ2-2; the match to TRBD2 covers 7 bases. Unmatched junction bases numbered 8, after V lost 0 bases and J lost 4 bases. This CDR3 spans 17 amino acids. In germline, CDR1 is SGHTA, CDR2 FQGNSA. The CDR3 nucleotides read TGTGCCAGCAGCTTAGCAGAGACTAGCTTCTTCACCGGGGAGCTGTTTTTT. Its protein product is CASSLAETSFFTGELFF.

This clone came up a few times. J is TRBJ1-5 and V is TRBV10-3; possibly TRBD1 for D (5 bases). The germline CDR1 and CDR2 sequences are ENHRY and SYGVKD. V was trimmed by 6 bases and J by 10 bases, leaving 16 bases between them. The CDR3 runs to 13 residues. Written as DNA, the CDR3 is TGTGCCATCAGCCAGGGAACAATCAGCCCCCAGCATTTT. It yields the protein CAISQGTISPQHF.

The chain carries TRBV28 and TRBJ2-6, with 7 bases that match TRBD1. The CDR3 has 15 residues. The J segment lost 2 bases and the V segment lost 4 bases, leaving 2 bases of the junction unmatched. The germline CDR1 and CDR2 sequences are MDHEN and SYDVKM. The CDR3 loop reads CASSSQGAGANVLTF. The DNA for the CDR3 is TGTGCCAGCAGTTCCCAGGGGGCTGGGGCCAACGTCCTGACTTTC.

This chain links TRBV7-9 with TRBJ2-1, with 15 bases identical to TRBD2. Germline V gives CDR1 SEHNR, CDR2 FQNEAQ (reference sequence). The trim removed 5 bases at V and 7 bases at J, leaving 6 bases unmatched. The CDR3 is made up of 16 amino acids. The CDR3 region is CASSPRTSGRVNEQFF. DNA for the CDR3: TGTGCCAGCAGCCCGAGGACTAGCGGGAGGGTAAATGAGCAGTTCTTC. The entire variable domain, with the rest obtained from reference TRBV7-9 and TRBJ2-1, is as follows: DTGVSQNPRHKITKRGQNVTFRCDPISEHNRLYWYRQTLGQGPEFLTYFQNEAQLEKSRLLSDRFSAERPKGSFSTLEIQRTEQGDSAMYLCASSPRTSGRVNEQFFGPGTRLTVL.

In this sample, this clone turned up once. The V call is TRBV7-2, the J call TRBJ1-2; 7 bases map to TRBD1. Per the germline V gene, CDR1 is SGHTA and CDR2 is FQGNSA. The CDR3 spans 13 residues. Trimming cost V 5 bases and J 4 bases; bases outside gene matches: 4. The CDR3 region has the DNA TGTGCCAGCAGCCGAGACAGGGTCTATGGCTACACCTTC. Encoded protein: CASSRDRVYGYTF.

The genes are TRBV6-1 and TRBJ2-3; D remains unclear. CDR1 is MNHNS and CDR2 is SASEGT in the germline V gene. The CDR3 sequence is 13 residues long. Trimming took 2 bases from V and 6 from J, leaving 9 bases between them. Here the CDR3 DNA reads TGTGCCAGCAGTGAACAGTTGGAGGATACGCAGTATTTT. This sequence encodes CASSEQLEDTQYF.

The J gene is TRBJ2-7, the V gene TRBV30, with D possibly matching TRBD1 (6 bases). Germline V gene data show CDR1 as GTSNPN and CDR2 as SVGIG (reference sequence). The CDR3 is 13 amino acids. V was shortened by 0 bases and J by 6 bases, with 12 bases between the two germline ends. CDR3 nucleotide sequence: TGTGCCTGGAGTGTTGCGGCAGGGGTCGAGCAGTACTTC. Amino acids: CAWSVAAGVEQYF.

The table lists this clone with a count of one. This chain connects TRBV4-2 to TRBJ1-4; 7 positions match TRBD1. This CDR3 is 12 amino acids long. Germline V CDR1 and CDR2: LGHNA, YNFKEQ. Losses at the gene ends were 4 bases for V and 8 bases for J; bases not matched to a gene: 1. CDR3 protein: CASSRQGEKLFF. Here the CDR3 DNA reads TGTGCCAGCAGCCGACAGGGAGAAAAACTGTTTTTT.

This rearrangement joins TRBV27 to TRBJ2-1, with no clear D. V lost 5 bases to trimming and J lost 5 bases, with 4 bases between them. Germline V gene sequence: CDR1 MNHEY, CDR2 SMNVEV (reference sequence). CDR3 length equals 11 residues. The CDR3 nucleotides are TGTGCCAGCAGTCTCCACAATGAGCAGTTCTTC. It is translated as CASSLHNEQFF.

The rearrangement joins TRBV30 to TRBJ2-5; tentatively, D is TRBD1 (7 bases). Trimming removed 2 bases from V and 5 bases from J, with 21 bases in between. This CDR3 comprises 16 residues. Per the germline V gene, CDR1 is GTSNPN and CDR2 is SVGIG (reference sequence). The CDR3 nucleotides read TGTGCCTGGAGTAGGGGGGACAGAATAGGGAGCGAGACCCAGTACTTC. Amino acids: CAWSRGDRIGSETQYF.

Remarks on this clone: With a far larger clone one base away, a read error is the likely cause. The chain combines TRBV29-1 with TRBJ1-1; 8 bases align to TRBD1. CDR3 length equals 14 residues. Germline CDR1 reads SQVTM; CDR2 reads ANQGSEA. CDR3 in amino acids: CSAADRGEYTEALF. CDR3 DNA: TGCAGCGCCGCTGACAGGGGAGAGTACACTGAAGCTCTCTTT. The whole variable domain, remainder taken from reference TRBV29-1 and TRBJ1-1, is SAVISQKPSRDICQRGTSLTIQCQVDSQVTMMFWYRQQPGQSLTLIATANQGSEATYESGFVIDKFPISRPNLTFSTLTVSNMSPEDSSIYLCSAADRGEYTEALFGQGTRLTVV.

The chain is built from TRBV23-1 and TRBJ2-1; TRBD1 aligns across 8 bases. TRBV23-1 is an open reading frame, and its role is uncertain. V dropped 3 bases and J dropped 3; count of bases not matched to a gene: 10. This CDR3 is built from 17 residues. CDR3 loop: CASSQNHRDRFYNEQFF. For the CDR3, the DNA is TGCGCCAGCAGTCAGAACCACCGGGACAGGTTCTACAATGAGCAGTTCTTC.

The J gene is TRBJ2-2, the V gene TRBV19; tentative D call: TRBD1 (5 bases). CDR1 and CDR2 from the germline V gene are LNHDA and SQIVND (reference sequence). The CDR3 runs to 12 residues. V was clipped by 5 bases and J by 6 bases, with 7 bases between them. CDR3 nucleotides: TGTGCCAGTAGTGGGGCCGCCGGGGAGCTGTTTTTT. Amino acid sequence: CASSGAAGELFF.

This rearrangement joins TRBV5-4 to TRBJ1-4, with D tentatively TRBD1 (5 bases). The CDR3 spans 13 residues. The germline gives CDR1 SGHNT, CDR2 YYREEE (reference sequence). V was pared by 3 bases and J by 6 bases, with 9 bases between. CDR3 amino acids: CASSYDSDEKLFF. DNA of the CDR3: TGTGCCAGCAGCTACGACAGCGATGAAAAACTGTTTTTT.

The chain joins TRBV9 to TRBJ2-7, with D possibly TRBD1 on 6 matching bases. Per germline, CDR1 SGDLS and CDR2 YYNGEE. Trimming removed 2 bases from V and 6 bases from J, with 12 bases in between. CDR3 length equals 13 residues. For the CDR3, the DNA is TGTGCCAGCAGCGTCGTACAGGGTACCGAGCAGTACTTC. It yields the protein CASSVVQGTEQYF.

In the case of this clone: This may stem from a read error, because a much larger clone lies one nucleotide away. The chain combines TRBV28 with TRBJ2-7, with 7 bases that match TRBD2. The CDR3 length is 17 residues. CDR1 and CDR2 (germline): MDHEN, SYDVKM. In DNA form, the CDR3 reads TGTGCCAGCAGCCAACGGGGACTACTCACGAGGGTCTACGAGCGGTACTTC. It specifies CASSQRGLLTRVYERYF.

This chain connects TRBV9 to TRBJ2-1; D call uncertain. CDR3 size: 19 residues. Germline loops: CDR1 SGDLS, CDR2 YYNGEE. Trimming removed 0 bases from V and 3 bases from J, with 22 bases in between. The CDR3 sequence is CASSVALAHSRSGYNEQFF. The CDR3 DNA is TGTGCCAGCAGCGTAGCGTTAGCTCACTCCAGATCAGGCTACAATGAGCAGTTCTTC.

This chain joins TRBV5-1 and TRBJ2-1; 7 bases match TRBD2. Germline trimming cut 3 bases from V and 3 bases from J; bases unmatched to any gene: 9. Per germline, CDR1 SGHRS and CDR2 YFSETQ. CDR3 length: 16 amino acids. In DNA form, the CDR3 reads TGCGCCAGCAGCTCCAAGGGTGGCGGGAGCTACAATGAGCAGTTCTTC. It codes for CASSSKGGGSYNEQFF.

The rearrangement uses TRBV28 and TRBJ2-7; 8 bases are a match to TRBD2. The CDR3 runs to 15 residues. V shed 6 bases and J 2 bases; nucleotides not matched to a gene: 9. Looked up from germline, CDR1 is MDHEN and CDR2 is SYDVKM. Here the CDR3 reads CASSHTSGGAYEQYF. DNA for the CDR3: TGTGCCAGCAGCCACACTAGCGGAGGGGCCTACGAGCAGTACTTC.

This clone appeared once. The V and J genes are TRBV7-2 and TRBJ2-3, with D unresolved. From germline, CDR1 is SGHTA and CDR2 FQGNSA. V shed 5 bases and J shed 1 base, with 10 bases lying between them. There are 14 residues in the CDR3. The CDR3 DNA follows: TGTGCCAGCAGCCCAAACACCGGCACAGATACGCAGTATTTT. It is translated as CASSPNTGTDTQYF.

This clone was found once. This chain uses TRBV10-3 with TRBJ1-4, with 9 nucleotides matching TRBD1. The CDR3 extends over 15 amino acids. Unmatched junction bases numbered 6, after V lost 2 bases and J lost 8 bases. Germline CDR1 ENHRY, CDR2 SYGVKD. The DNA for the CDR3 is TGTGCCATCAGTGAGGGGACAGGGCGGCGGGAAAAACTGTTTTTT. The encoded protein is CAISEGTGRREKLFF.

A word on this clone: This is likely an artifact of a read error, given a far larger clone one base away. This same CDR3 is encoded by further DNA sequences in the sample. This chain joins TRBV29-1 and TRBJ1-1; no clear D gene. This CDR3 is 14 amino acids long. CDR1 is SQVTM and CDR2 is ANQGSEA in the germline V gene. CDR3 protein: CSVVLTRGGIEAFF. CDR3 nucleotides: TGCAGCGTTGTCCTAACCCGGGGTGGGATTGAAGCCTTCTTT.

The chain combines TRBV15 with TRBJ2-3; D is unclear. The CDR3 is 16 amino acids. Germline V gene lookup returns CDR1 LNHNV and CDR2 YYDKDF (reference sequence). V dropped 3 bases and J dropped 1 base, with 14 bases sitting between them. CDR3 coding DNA: TGTGCCACCAGCAGCGGAGACTCCCTTGGCACAGATACGCAGTATTTT. Its protein is CATSSGDSLGTDTQYF.

This chain links TRBV5-1 with TRBJ2-1, with D possibly TRBD2 on 5 matching bases. V was clipped by 4 bases and J by 0 bases, with 20 bases between them. CDR3 length: 18 amino acids. The V gene's germline CDR1 is SGHRS and CDR2 YFSETQ. CDR3 sequence: CASSPRGIASSSYNEQFF. CDR3 nucleotides: TGCGCCAGCAGCCCTAGAGGAATAGCGAGCAGCTCCTACAATGAGCAGTTCTTC.

Of note for this clone: It is likely a read error: a sequence one base away is far more abundant. The rearrangement joins TRBV7-8 to TRBJ2-4, with TRBD1 as a possible D gene (5 bases). The germline V and J ends were trimmed by 1 base and 0 bases, with 10 bases remaining between them. Germline loops: CDR1 SGHVS, CDR2 FQNEAQ. The length of the CDR3 is 16 residues. This CDR3 is CASSLGAGLAKNIQYF. The CDR3 DNA reads as TGTGCCAGCAGCTTAGGGGCAGGGCTAGCCAAAAACATTCAGTACTTC. Together with reference TRBV7-8 and TRBJ2-4, the CDR3 gives the full variable domain: GAGVSQSPRYKVAKRGQDVALRCDPISGHVSLFWYQQALGQGPEFLTYFQNEAQLDKSGLPSDRFFAERPEGSVSTLKIQRTQQEDSAVYLCASSLGAGLAKNIQYFGAGTRLSVL.

This clone was seen only once. Sequence at one end of the junction differs from germline and may be a read error. The gene calls are TRBV6-1 and TRBJ2-7, with 7 positions matching TRBD1. Germline CDR1 MNHNS, CDR2 SASEGT. This CDR3 has 14 residues. For the CDR3, the DNA is TGTGCCATCAGTGAGGGGGACAGAACCTACGAGCAGTACTTC. This sequence encodes CAISEGDRTYEQYF.

The chain uses TRBV5-1 and TRBJ2-1; D is possibly TRBD2 (6 bases). Germline-derived CDR1 and CDR2 are SGHRS and YFSETQ. Trimming shortened V by 3 bases and J by 8 bases, and 18 bases separated the two germline ends. The CDR3 extends over 15 amino acids. The CDR3 nucleotides are TGCGCCAGCAGCTCTGAGACTAGGCGAGACGATGAGCAGTTCTTC. Residues: CASSSETRRDDEQFF.

The chain employs TRBV7-3 and TRBJ2-1; the D is unclear. CDR3 length: 15 amino acids. The V and J ends lost 0 bases and 3 bases respectively, with 9 bases between them. Germline loops: CDR1 SGHTA, CDR2 FQGTGA. CDR3 sequence (DNA): TGTGCCAGCAGCTTAACGGGTGACAACTACAATGAGCAGTTCTTC. The encoded protein is CASSLTGDNYNEQFF.